The 2 T cell receptor beta chains below come from one sample, sequenced in a study of shared T cell receptors in the human thymus (dated by TCRdb to about 2021). The library was made by the immunoSEQ multiplex PCR assay. TCRdb carries this immuneACCESS record with in-frame sequences only. Its versions omit some clonotypes, under half of them owing to an unresolved V gene in the studies checked, with the rest unexplained. The sample includes hundreds of thousands of clones, with 88% observed a single time. The top ten hold approximately 0.011% of the sample. The same sample was also studied in work on human thymus T cells.

The sequenced sample consisted of thymocytes. The receptor source for this set is a boy under two years old with a congenital heart defect. Donor details come from another sample of the same person, matched by shared clones.

The V and J genes are TRBV29-1 and TRBJ2-2; D gene uncertain. This CDR3 is 14 amino acids long. Trimming cost V 5 bases and J 0 bases, with 10 bases left between them. Germline CDR1 SQVTM, CDR2 ANQGSEA. CDR3 DNA sequence: TGCAGCGTTCGAGGCCCCGCGAACACCGGGGAGCTGTTTTTT. Its translation is CSVRGPANTGELFF.

The CDR3 sequence: CASRPHPPASPYEQYF. The CDR3 DNA is TGTGCCAGCAGGCCTCACCCCCCAGCGTCCCCCTACGAGCAGTACTTC. The chain combines TRBV28 with TRBJ2-7; no firm D call. The CDR3 runs 16 residues. Germline V lookup: CDR1 MDHEN, CDR2 SYDVKM. V was shortened by 6 bases and J by 2 bases, with 20 bases between the two germline ends. Full variable domain (rest looked up from reference TRBV28 and TRBJ2-7): DVKVTQSSRYLVKRTGEKVFLECVQDMDHENMFWYRQDPGLGLRLIYFSYDVKMKEKGDIPEGYSVSREKKERFSLILESASTNQTSMYLCASRPHPPASPYEQYFGPGTRLTVT.